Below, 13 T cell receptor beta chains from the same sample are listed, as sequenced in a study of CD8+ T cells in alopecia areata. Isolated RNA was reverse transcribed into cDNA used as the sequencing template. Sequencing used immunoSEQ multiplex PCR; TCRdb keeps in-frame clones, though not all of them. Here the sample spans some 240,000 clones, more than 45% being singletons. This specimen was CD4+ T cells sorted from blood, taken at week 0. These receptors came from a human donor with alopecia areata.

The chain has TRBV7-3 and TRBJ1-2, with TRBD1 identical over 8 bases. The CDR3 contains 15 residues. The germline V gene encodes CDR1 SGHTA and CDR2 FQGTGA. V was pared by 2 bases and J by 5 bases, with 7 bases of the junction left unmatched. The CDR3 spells CASSLQAGGGYGYTF. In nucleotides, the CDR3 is TGTGCCAGCAGCTTACAGGCAGGGGGCGGATATGGCTACACCTTC.

The CDR3 reads CASRLMEGYTEAFF. The CDR3 region has the DNA TGTGCCAGCAGGCTTATGGAAGGGTACACTGAAGCTTTCTTT. The V gene is TRBV27, the J gene TRBJ1-1; no reliable D call. Germline V gives CDR1 MNHEY, CDR2 SMNVEV (reference sequence). V was shortened by 6 bases and J by 3 bases, with 14 bases between the two germline ends. There are 14 residues in the CDR3.

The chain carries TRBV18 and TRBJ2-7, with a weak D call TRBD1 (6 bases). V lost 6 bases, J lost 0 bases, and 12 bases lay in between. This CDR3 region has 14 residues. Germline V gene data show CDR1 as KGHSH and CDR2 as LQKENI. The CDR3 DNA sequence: TGTGCCAGCTCGTACCGGGACAACTCCTACGAGCAGTACTTC. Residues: CASSYRDNSYEQYF.

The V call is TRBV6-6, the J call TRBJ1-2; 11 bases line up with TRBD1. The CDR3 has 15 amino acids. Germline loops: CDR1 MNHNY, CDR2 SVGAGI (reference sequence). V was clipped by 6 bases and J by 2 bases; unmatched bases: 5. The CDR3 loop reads CASRPGQGGNYGYTF. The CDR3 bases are TGTGCCAGCAGACCGGGACAGGGGGGGAACTATGGCTACACCTTC.

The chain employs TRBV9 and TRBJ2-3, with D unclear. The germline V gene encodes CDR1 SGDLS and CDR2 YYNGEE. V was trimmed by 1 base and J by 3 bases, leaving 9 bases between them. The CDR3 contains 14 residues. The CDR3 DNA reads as TGTGCCAGCAGCGTAAGCGTTCTAACAGATACGCAGTATTTT. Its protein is CASSVSVLTDTQYF.

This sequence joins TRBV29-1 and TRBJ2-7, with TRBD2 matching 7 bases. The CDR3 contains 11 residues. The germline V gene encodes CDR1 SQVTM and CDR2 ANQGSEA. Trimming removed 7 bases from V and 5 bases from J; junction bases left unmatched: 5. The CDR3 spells CSAGGGDEQYF. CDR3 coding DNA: TGCAGCGCGGGGGGAGGGGACGAGCAGTACTTC.

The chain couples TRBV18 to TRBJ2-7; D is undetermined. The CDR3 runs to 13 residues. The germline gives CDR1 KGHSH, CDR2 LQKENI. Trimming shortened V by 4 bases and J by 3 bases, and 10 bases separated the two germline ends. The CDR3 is CASSLLDGYEQYF. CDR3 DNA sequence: TGTGCCAGCTCACTGCTAGACGGCTACGAGCAGTACTTC.

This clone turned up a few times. The CDR3 sequence is CATTESGAGNYGYTF. The DNA of the CDR3 is TGTGCCACCACCGAGAGTGGGGCTGGGAACTATGGCTACACCTTC. The chain uses TRBV15 and TRBJ1-2, with a tentative D call TRBD1 (5 bases). The germline CDR1 and CDR2 sequences are LNHNV and YYDKDF (reference sequence). This CDR3 is 15 amino acids long. V lost 7 bases and J 2 bases, leaving 17 bases between the germline ends.

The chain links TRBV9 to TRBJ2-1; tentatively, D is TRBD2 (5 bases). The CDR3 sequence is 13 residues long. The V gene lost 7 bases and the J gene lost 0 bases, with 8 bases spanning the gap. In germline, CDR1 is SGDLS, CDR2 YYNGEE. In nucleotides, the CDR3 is TGTGCCAGCTCACGGGGCTCCTACAATGAGCAGTTCTTC. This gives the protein CASSRGSYNEQFF.

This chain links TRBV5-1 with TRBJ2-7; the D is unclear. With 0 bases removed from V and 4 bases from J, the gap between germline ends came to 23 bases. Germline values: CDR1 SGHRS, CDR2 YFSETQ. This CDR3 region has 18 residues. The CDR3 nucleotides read TGCGCCAGCAGCTTGGAGGTGGTAACCTCCATTAAAGATTACGAGCAGTACTTC. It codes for CASSLEVVTSIKDYEQYF.

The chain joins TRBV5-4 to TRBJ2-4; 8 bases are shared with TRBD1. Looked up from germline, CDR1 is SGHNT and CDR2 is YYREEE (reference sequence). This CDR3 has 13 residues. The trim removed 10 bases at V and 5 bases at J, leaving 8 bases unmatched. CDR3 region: CAWGQVAENIQYF. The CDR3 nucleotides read TGTGCCTGGGGACAGGTCGCCGAAAACATTCAGTACTTC. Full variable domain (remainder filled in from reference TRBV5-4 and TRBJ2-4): ETGVTQSPTHLIKTRGQQVTLRCSSQSGHNTVSWYQQALGQGPQFIFQYYREEENGRGNFPPRFSGLQFPNYSSELNVNALELDDSALYLCAWGQVAENIQYFGAGTRLSVL.

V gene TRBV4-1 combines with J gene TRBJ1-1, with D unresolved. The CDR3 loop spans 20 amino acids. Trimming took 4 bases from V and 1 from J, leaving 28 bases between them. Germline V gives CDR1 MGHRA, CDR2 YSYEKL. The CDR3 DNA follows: TGCGCCAGCAGCCCCCGTCGTTTATGGACGAGAGTAGGAGGGAACACTGAAGCTTTCTTT. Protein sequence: CASSPRRLWTRVGGNTEAFF.

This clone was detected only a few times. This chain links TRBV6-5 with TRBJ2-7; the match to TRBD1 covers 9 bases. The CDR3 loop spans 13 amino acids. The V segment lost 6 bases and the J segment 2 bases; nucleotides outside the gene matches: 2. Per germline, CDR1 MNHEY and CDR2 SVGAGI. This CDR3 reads CASRRTGAYEQYF. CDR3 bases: TGTGCCAGCAGAAGGACAGGGGCCTACGAGCAGTACTTC.